This T cell receptor (beta chain) stems from a study of identical twins. TCRdb processed the 5' RACE reads anew with MiXCR; each CDR3 protein has one entry. The table lists 450,000 to 650,000 distinct CDR3 sequences, over 12% of them singletons. The length of the CDR3 is 14 residues. From germline, CDR1 is MNHEY and CDR2 SVGEGT. Germline trimming cut 6 bases from V and 0 bases from J; bases unmatched to any gene: 2. This clonotype was seen once. These records were also assigned to another study, of yellow fever vaccine responses in identical twins.

The sequence was obtained from a young woman in good health. The chain links TRBV6-2 or TRBV6-3 to TRBJ2-1; 7 bases line up with TRBD1. Sequenced sample: CD4+ T cells sorted from blood. The CDR3, as DNA: TGTGCCAGCAGGGGACAGACCTCCTACAATGAGCAGTTCTTC. Amino acids: CASRGQTSYNEQFF.